This T cell receptor (beta chain) came from a study of identical twins. With no exceptions, donors were healthy Caucasians. TCRdb re-called the 5' RACE reads with MiXCR, one entry per CDR3 protein. The table shows 690,000 or so distinct CDR3 sequences, with 8% to 9% occurring only once. A further study also used this sample, focusing on yellow fever vaccine responses in identical twins.

This TCR was recovered from a woman younger than 35 in good health. Sequencing used PBMCs.

The CDR3 loop is CASSVEGAGPRETQYF. DNA of the CDR3: TGTGCCAGCAGCGTAGAGGGAGCGGGGCCAAGAGAGACCCAGTACTTC. This chain joins TRBV9 and TRBJ2-5; 7 positions agree with TRBD2. The V gene end was trimmed by 0 bases and the J gene end by 4 bases; junction bases not matched to a gene: 9. The V gene's germline CDR1 is SGDLS and CDR2 YYNGEE. This CDR3 has 16 amino acids. Full variable domain (rest looked up from reference TRBV9 and TRBJ2-5): DSGVTQTPKHLITATGQRVTLRCSPRSGDLSVYWYQQSLDQGLQFLIQYYNGEERAKGNILERFSAQQFPDLHSELNLSSLELGDSALYFCASSVEGAGPRETQYFGPGTRLLVL.